These 23 T cell receptor beta chains were sequenced from one sample in a study of control samples from healthy donors and cancer patients. Sequencing used immunoSEQ multiplex PCR; TCRdb keeps in-frame clones, though not all of them. Among under 40,000 clones listed, 80% to 90% were seen once. Material: PBMCs. These TCRs come from a woman between 55 and 75 years old with lung cancer.

The chain employs TRBV3-1 (or the pseudogene TRBV3-2) and TRBJ2-7; D might be TRBD1 or TRBD2, each matching 5 bases. The CDR3 sequence is 17 residues long. Trimming pared 4 bases from V and 3 bases from J, leaving 22 bases between. Germline V gives CDR1 LGHDT, CDR2 YNNKEL (reference sequence). CDR3 bases: TGTGCCAGCAGCCCCTTAACCGGGACCCCTTCCCACTACGAGCAGTACTTC. It translates to CASSPLTGTPSHYEQYF.

The rearrangement links TRBV2 to TRBJ1-4, with TRBD1 matching over 8 bases. The CDR3 extends over 14 amino acids. V dropped 5 bases and J dropped 7; count of bases not matched to a gene: 6. From germline, CDR1 is SNHLY and CDR2 FYNNEI. Here the CDR3 DNA reads TGTGCCAGCAGTTTTGGGACAGGCGGTGAAAAACTGTTTTTT. Its translation is CASSFGTGGEKLFF.

The chain carries TRBV11-2 and TRBJ2-1; TRBD2 matches at 12 bases. Germline lookup yields CDR1 SGHAT and CDR2 FQNNGV. CDR3 length: 15 residues. The V segment lost 5 bases and the J segment 9 bases; nucleotides outside the gene matches: 8. CDR3 nucleotides: TGTGCCAGCAGCCCCCCGACTAGCGGGGGCGGTGAGCAGTTCTTC. Residues: CASSPPTSGGGEQFF.

The rearrangement uses TRBV4-3 and TRBJ2-1; weak D call: TRBD1 (6 bases). Looked up from germline, CDR1 is LGHNA and CDR2 is YSLEER. The V gene lost 0 bases and the J gene lost 9 bases, with 21 bases spanning the gap. The CDR3 consists of 17 residues. The DNA for the CDR3 is TGCGCCAGCAGCCAAGATCAGGACAGTCGAATGTCGGGTGAGCAGTTCTTC. This codes for CASSQDQDSRMSGEQFF.

The chain has TRBV6-6 and TRBJ2-6, with a possible D match to TRBD1 (5 bases). This CDR3 is built from 17 residues. CDR1 and CDR2 from the germline V gene are MNHNY and SVGAGI (reference sequence). Trimming removed 6 bases at V and 0 bases at J, with 15 bases between. The CDR3 region has the DNA TGTGCCAGCAGACGACAGCAAGTTCCCTCTGGGGCCAACGTCCTGACTTTC. Translating gives CASRRQQVPSGANVLTF.

The chain employs TRBV2 and TRBJ2-7; a possible D gene is TRBD2 (6 bases). Germline V gene lookup returns CDR1 SNHLY and CDR2 FYNNEI. The CDR3 consists of 15 residues. Trimming took off 7 bases at V and 2 bases at J, with 18 bases between the two ends. DNA for the CDR3: TGTGCCAGCAATCCGGAGGGCCGGGGGACCTACGAGCAGTACTTC. As protein: CASNPEGRGTYEQYF.

This rearrangement joins TRBV18 to TRBJ1-1; D may be TRBD1 (6 bases). V lost 3 bases to trimming and J lost 3 bases, with 14 bases between them. Germline values: CDR1 KGHSH, CDR2 LQKENI. The CDR3 covers 15 residues. CDR3 in amino acids: CASSPSPSGDTEAFF. As DNA, the CDR3 is TGTGCCAGCTCACCCTCTCCTTCAGGGGACACTGAAGCTTTCTTT. The full variable domain, its missing parts supplied by reference TRBV18 and TRBJ1-1, is NAGVMQNPRHLVRRRGQEARLRCSPMKGHSHVYWYRQLPEEGLKFMVYLQKENIIDESGMPKERFSAEFPKEGPSILRIQQVVRGDSAAYFCASSPSPSGDTEAFFGQGTRLTVV.

CDR3 nucleotides: TGTGCCAGCAGTTTAGGCGGACAGGACGGCTACACCTTC. It is translated as CASSLGGQDGYTF. The chain joins TRBV12-3 or TRBV12-4 to TRBJ1-2; 7 bases map to TRBD1. J lost 8 bases, V lost 1 base, and 4 bases had no gene match. The CDR3 covers 13 residues.

This rearrangement joins TRBV14 to TRBJ2-3, with 12 bases aligning to TRBD2. Germline lookup yields CDR1 SGHDN and CDR2 FVKESK. V gave up 4 bases and J gave up 2 bases; unmatched junction bases: 7. This CDR3 spans 17 amino acids. CDR3 sequence reads: CASSRLGTSGPTDTQYF. CDR3 in DNA: TGTGCCAGCAGCCGTCTCGGGACTAGCGGGCCCACAGATACGCAGTATTTT.

V gene TRBV27 combines with J gene TRBJ2-2; TRBD1 is a possible D gene (6 bases). The CDR3 spans 14 residues. V dropped 6 bases and J dropped 3 bases, with 11 bases sitting between them. Germline CDR1 reads MNHEY; CDR2 reads SMNVEV (reference sequence). CDR3 amino acids: CASRIQGYTGELFF. Here the CDR3 DNA reads TGTGCCAGCAGGATCCAGGGGTACACCGGGGAGCTGTTTTTT.

The V call is TRBV7-9, the J call TRBJ2-5, with 7 bases lining up with TRBD1. Per germline, CDR1 SEHNR and CDR2 FQNEAQ (reference sequence). With 6 bases clipped from V and 5 bases from J, the junction kept 15 bases outside the gene matches. The CDR3 covers 16 residues. DNA of the CDR3: TGTGCCAGCAGAGGGGGCCTCCCCCGGGCATGGGAGACCCAGTACTTC. It is translated as CASRGGLPRAWETQYF.

J is TRBJ1-2 and V is TRBV6-5; the match to TRBD1 covers 9 bases. V dropped 7 bases and J dropped 8; count of bases not matched to a gene: 14. Germline values: CDR1 MNHEY, CDR2 SVGAGI. The CDR3 has 15 residues. The CDR3: CASTSEGQGLVGYTF. The CDR3 DNA reads TGTGCCAGCACGAGTGAGGGACAGGGATTAGTAGGCTACACCTTC.

J is TRBJ2-5 and V is TRBV5-1, with a tentative D call TRBD2 (6 bases). The V gene's germline CDR1 is SGHRS and CDR2 YFSETQ. The CDR3 sequence is 16 residues long. V gave up 0 bases and J gave up 1 base, with 13 bases separating them. The DNA of the CDR3 is TGCGCCAGCAGCTTGGCCGGAGGGAGAGGCCAAGAGACCCAGTACTTC. It translates to CASSLAGGRGQETQYF.

The chain has TRBV4-3 and TRBJ2-6, with 11 nucleotides matching TRBD2. The germline CDR1 and CDR2 sequences are LGHNA and YSLEER. V shed 4 bases and J 4 bases; nucleotides not matched to a gene: 15. The CDR3 runs 20 residues. The chain's CDR3 is CASSRSSTSGKLAGANVLTF. The CDR3 DNA sequence: TGCGCCAGCAGCCGATCGTCGACTAGCGGGAAGTTAGCCGGGGCCAACGTCCTGACTTTC.

The chain employs TRBV4-1 and TRBJ2-2; TRBD2 agrees at 16 bases. This CDR3 has 22 amino acids. In germline, CDR1 is MGHRA, CDR2 YSYEKL. V lost 3 bases, J lost 6 bases, and 19 bases stayed unmatched. The CDR3 coding sequence is TGCGCCAGCAGCCACCCCATTGGGCGAGGGACTAGCGGGGGGGCTGGGGCCGGGGAGCTGTTTTTT. It is translated as CASSHPIGRGTSGGAGAGELFF.

The chain uses TRBV25-1 and TRBJ2-1; a possible D gene is TRBD1 (5 bases). Germline CDR1 is MGHDK and CDR2 is SYGVNS. CDR3 length equals 14 residues. V lost 5 bases, J lost 4 bases, and 12 bases lay in between. As DNA, the CDR3 is TGTGCCAGCAGTCATGGGGCCGTTTACAATGAGCAGTTCTTC. Protein sequence: CASSHGAVYNEQFF.

This chain joins TRBV11-3 and TRBJ2-5; possibly TRBD1 for D (5 bases). V gave up 2 bases and J gave up 5 bases, with 12 bases separating them. From germline, CDR1 is SGHNT and CDR2 YENEEA. The CDR3 covers 14 residues. The CDR3 bases are TGTGCCAGCAGCTTACCAGGGTTGGGTGAGACCCAGTACTTC. Translation gives CASSLPGLGETQYF.

The V and J genes are TRBV6-5 and TRBJ2-7; TRBD1 aligns across 9 bases. Germline V gives CDR1 MNHEY, CDR2 SVGAGI. J gave up 3 bases and V 6 bases, and 6 bases lay outside the gene matches. CDR3 length: 14 residues. The CDR3 protein is CASRVGQGIYEQYF. The CDR3 region has the DNA TGTGCCAGCAGGGTGGGACAGGGAATCTACGAGCAGTACTTC.

The chain couples TRBV9 to TRBJ2-1, with 9 bases lining up with TRBD1. The CDR3 length is 15 residues. The J segment lost 8 bases and the V segment lost 0 bases, leaving 6 bases of the junction unmatched. The V gene's germline CDR1 is SGDLS and CDR2 YYNGEE. In DNA form, the CDR3 reads TGTGCCAGCAGCGTAGTCAAACAGGGGGCTGATGAGCAGTTCTTC. Translating gives CASSVVKQGADEQFF.

V and J are TRBV19 and TRBJ2-5; D is ambiguous. The CDR3 is made up of 13 amino acids. The V and J ends lost 7 bases and 0 bases respectively, with 9 bases between them. Germline assignment: CDR1 LNHDA and CDR2 SQIVND (reference sequence). The CDR3: CASTGQHQETQYF. CDR3 nucleotides: TGTGCCAGTACAGGTCAGCACCAAGAGACCCAGTACTTC.

The chain joins TRBV9 to TRBJ1-3; D is unclear. Trimming removed 2 bases at V and 0 bases at J, with 18 bases between. This CDR3 region has 18 residues. Germline V gene data show CDR1 as SGDLS and CDR2 as YYNGEE. The CDR3 sequence is CASSVGIREGGSGNTIYF. In nucleotides, the CDR3 is TGTGCCAGCAGCGTGGGGATTAGGGAAGGAGGCTCTGGAAACACCATATATTTT.

This chain links TRBV6-5 with TRBJ1-1, with 7 nucleotides matching TRBD1. Germline CDR1 MNHEY, CDR2 SVGAGI. V shed 8 bases and J 5 bases; nucleotides not matched to a gene: 8. This CDR3 has 13 residues. CDR3 nucleotides: TGTGCCAGCGCAGACAGGGATGAGACTGAAGCTTTCTTT. Encoded protein: CASADRDETEAFF.

The chain carries TRBV3-1 (or the pseudogene TRBV3-2) and TRBJ1-5; D is perhaps TRBD1 (6 bases). The CDR3 runs 14 residues. The germline V and J ends were trimmed by 4 bases and 5 bases, with 12 bases remaining between them. Germline V gene lookup returns CDR1 LGHDT and CDR2 YNNKEL (reference sequence). The CDR3 loop reads CASSRQGSDQPQHF. CDR3 in DNA: TGTGCCAGCAGCCGGCAGGGGAGTGATCAGCCCCAGCATTTT.